The 18 T cell receptor beta chains presented below share a single source sample, sequenced in a study of spatial heterogeneity in lung cancer. No cognate antigen is known for these TCRs. Study results and limitations: The number of expanded tumor alpha and beta chains correlated with mutation number.

As to time point: sample taken at primary tumor resection. MiXCR, run by TCRdb on the 5' RACE reads, gives a single entry per CDR3 protein. This sample has around 95,000 distinct CDR3 sequences, with 4.4% found just once. This sample comprised lung tumor tissue, obtained at surgery. All receptors derive from a male donor with early-stage non-small cell lung cancer.

This clonotype was seen at least ten times. V usage is TRBV3-1 and J usage is TRBJ2-1; perhaps TRBD2 as D (5 bases). CDR1 is LGHDT, CDR2 YNNKEL, per germline (reference sequence). Trimming took off 7 bases at V and 2 bases at J, with 21 bases between the two ends. The CDR3 runs to 17 residues. CDR3: CASTRASGPGAYNEQFF. CDR3 coding DNA: TGTGCCAGCACCCGCGCTTCGGGTCCCGGGGCCTACAATGAGCAGTTCTTC.

The rearrangement joins TRBV29-1 to TRBJ2-1, with D tentatively TRBD1 (5 bases). This CDR3 contains 14 residues. Germline values: CDR1 SQVTM, CDR2 ANQGSEA. V was cut by 4 bases and J by 5 bases, with 15 bases left in between. The CDR3 sequence: CSVATSTEHNEQFF. CDR3 nucleotide sequence: TGCAGCGTTGCGACCTCGACAGAACACAATGAGCAGTTCTTC.

This clonotype was detected ten times or more. The V gene is TRBV7-9, the J gene TRBJ1-2, with D unresolved. Trimming left V 1 base short and J 8 bases short, with 11 bases between. CDR3 length equals 13 residues. Germline V gene lookup returns CDR1 SEHNR and CDR2 FQNEAQ (reference sequence). The CDR3 sequence: CASSLDERRGYTF. The CDR3 DNA sequence: TGTGCCAGCAGCTTAGATGAACGTCGGGGCTACACCTTC.

This clonotype was seen at least ten times. The rearrangement uses TRBV12-5 and TRBJ2-5; the D is unclear. CDR1 and CDR2 from the germline V gene are LGHNT and FRNRAP. This CDR3 spans 16 amino acids. V gave up 1 base and J gave up 1 base, with 13 bases separating them. The CDR3 region has the DNA TGTGCTAGTGGTTTGGGACACCTTCCGGGCCAAGAGACCCAGTACTTC. This translates into CASGLGHLPGQETQYF.

About this clonotype itself: A read error may be the cause here, since a much bigger clone is one base away. The rearrangement joins TRBV30 to TRBJ2-7; TRBD1 is a possible D gene (6 bases). Germline V gene lookup returns CDR1 GTSNPN and CDR2 SVGIG (reference sequence). The CDR3 has 13 amino acids. Trimming stripped 4 bases from V and 5 bases from J, with 15 bases between. CDR3 sequence reads: CAWNLQGPNEQYF. CDR3 sequence (DNA): TGTGCCTGGAATTTACAGGGTCCGAACGAGCAGTACTTC.

This clonotype has at least ten counts. V usage is TRBV6-6 and J usage is TRBJ2-1; no reliable D call. The CDR3 consists of 13 residues. V was pared by 8 bases and J by 5 bases, with 13 bases between. Germline V lookup: CDR1 MNHNY, CDR2 SVGAGI (reference sequence). Here the CDR3 DNA reads TGTGCCAGCGCAGGCCATGGGAACAATGAGCAGTTCTTC. Its protein product is CASAGHGNNEQFF.

This clonotype was found many times. The V and J genes are TRBV6-5 and TRBJ2-1; D may be TRBD2 (6 bases). The CDR3 runs 18 residues. Germline V CDR1 and CDR2: MNHEY, SVGAGI. V was clipped by 1 base and J by 2 bases, with 18 bases between them. This CDR3 reads CASSYFPKLAQTYNEQFF. As DNA, the CDR3 is TGTGCCAGCAGTTACTTTCCCAAACTAGCTCAAACCTACAATGAGCAGTTCTTC.

In this sample, this clonotype turned up a few times. This chain uses TRBV20-1 with TRBJ2-1, with 11 bases that match TRBD2. V lost 3 bases, J lost 10 bases, and 8 bases stayed unmatched. The CDR3 spans 14 residues. Germline CDR1 and CDR2: DFQATT and SNEGSKA (reference sequence). The CDR3 sequence is CSARRLAGWAEQFF. CDR3 nucleotide sequence: TGCAGTGCTAGGAGACTAGCGGGATGGGCCGAGCAGTTCTTC.

This clonotype has only a few counts. The chain uses TRBV10-3 and TRBJ2-7; TRBD1 agrees at 7 bases. The CDR3 totals 16 residues. Unmatched junction bases numbered 10, after V lost 3 bases and J lost 2 bases. Germline loops: CDR1 ENHRY, CDR2 SYGVKD. The CDR3 here is CAISDPSGGRTYEQYF. The CDR3 nucleotides are TGTGCCATCAGTGACCCCTCAGGGGGTAGGACCTACGAGCAGTACTTC.

This clonotype was seen a few times. At one boundary the junction diverges from the germline segment, which might be a read error. This rearrangement joins TRBV28 to TRBJ1-4; no clear D gene. CDR1 is MDHEN, CDR2 SYDVKM, per germline. This CDR3 is 12 amino acids long. In DNA, the CDR3 is TGTGCCAGCAGTCCTACCCATAGCCGGCCCTCGTTT. As protein: CASSPTHSRPSF.

In its sample, this clonotype was seen many times. V usage is TRBV29-1 and J usage is TRBJ1-5; D remains unclear. Per germline, CDR1 SQVTM and CDR2 ANQGSEA. There are 15 residues in the CDR3. V lost 2 bases and J lost 0, with 11 bases in between. The CDR3 DNA reads TGCAGCGTTGAAAGCGTGAGTGGTAGCAATCAGCCCCAGCATTTT. Amino acid sequence: CSVESVSGSNQPQHF.

This clonotype was detected ten times or more. The chain employs TRBV2 and TRBJ1-5; possibly TRBD1 for D (6 bases). Trimming took 1 base from V and 5 from J, leaving 9 bases between them. The length of the CDR3 is 14 residues. Looked up from germline, CDR1 is SNHLY and CDR2 is FYNNEI. The CDR3 sequence: CASSEDRVYQPQHF. The CDR3 DNA follows: TGTGCCAGCAGTGAAGACAGGGTCTATCAGCCCCAGCATTTT. The full variable domain, in which reference TRBV2 and TRBJ1-5 provide the parts outside the CDR3, is EPEVTQTPSHQVTQMGQEVILRCVPISNHLYFYWYRQILGQKVEFLVSFYNNEISEKSEIFDDQFSVERPDGSNFTLKIRSTKLEDSAMYFCASSEDRVYQPQHFGDGTRLSIL.

In its sample, this clonotype was seen many times. The V and J genes are TRBV5-1 and TRBJ2-2, with TRBD1 matching over 7 bases. V was pared by 4 bases and J by 5 bases, with 5 bases of the junction left unmatched. Germline CDR1 is SGHRS and CDR2 is YFSETQ. This CDR3 is 14 amino acids long. The chain's CDR3 is CASSAGTATGELFF. In nucleotides, the CDR3 is TGCGCCAGCAGCGCCGGGACAGCAACCGGGGAGCTGTTTTTT.

Ten or more counts support this clonotype. This chain connects TRBV7-9 to TRBJ2-6, with D perhaps matching TRBD1 or TRBD2 (5 bases each). Germline CDR1 SEHNR, CDR2 FQNEAQ (reference sequence). V was trimmed by 8 bases and J by 0 bases, leaving 11 bases between them. The CDR3 contains 15 residues. As DNA, the CDR3 is TGTGCCAGCGGGGGTAAGCCCTCTGGGGCCAACGTCCTGACTTTC. Amino acids: CASGGKPSGANVLTF. Full variable domain (missing parts from reference TRBV7-9 and TRBJ2-6): DTGVSQNPRHKITKRGQNVTFRCDPISEHNRLYWYRQTLGQGPEFLTYFQNEAQLEKSRLLSDRFSAERPKGSFSTLEIQRTEQGDSAMYLCASGGKPSGANVLTFGAGSRLTVL.

At least ten counts were recorded for this clonotype. V and J are TRBV7-6 and TRBJ2-1, with 7 bases lining up with TRBD1. CDR3 length equals 15 residues. CDR1 and CDR2 (germline): SGHVS, FNYEAQ. Germline trimming cut 5 bases from V and 2 bases from J; bases unmatched to any gene: 6. The DNA for the CDR3 is TGTGCCAGCAGCCTCCCGGGGACAGCCTACAATGAGCAGTTCTTC. This encodes CASSLPGTAYNEQFF.

Many counts were recorded for this clonotype. The V gene is TRBV6-1, the J gene TRBJ1-6; the D is unclear. The CDR3 is made up of 14 amino acids. The V end lost 0 bases, the J end lost 10 bases, and 10 bases lay between the germline ends. In germline, CDR1 is MNHNS, CDR2 SASEGT. The CDR3 protein is CASSEALGGSPLHF. CDR3 nucleotides: TGTGCCAGCAGTGAAGCCCTCGGTGGGTCACCCCTCCACTTT.

This clonotype was observed many times. This sequence joins TRBV20-1 and TRBJ2-7, with D possibly being TRBD1 (6 bases). The germline CDR1 and CDR2 sequences are DFQATT and SNEGSKA (reference sequence). There are 15 residues in the CDR3. V was shortened by 2 bases and J by 4 bases, with 18 bases between the two germline ends. The CDR3: CSARRGDRLSYEQYF. CDR3 bases: TGCAGTGCTAGACGTGGTGACAGGCTGAGTTACGAGCAGTACTTC.

The chain uses TRBV28 and TRBJ1-2; D unclear. CDR1 and CDR2 (germline): MDHEN, SYDVKM. V lost 2 bases to trimming and J lost 6 bases, with 10 bases between them. The CDR3 contains 13 residues. The CDR3 sequence: CASSLKIVHGYTF. In nucleotides, the CDR3 is TGTGCCAGCAGTTTAAAAATCGTCCATGGCTACACCTTC.